This is a list of T cell receptor beta chains from one sample in a study of CD4 T cells in relation to SARS-CoV-2 and coronaviruses. Method: immunoSEQ multiplex PCR; TCRdb's copy keeps in-frame clones and lacks some. This table holds some 20,000 clones, around three quarters found once. Their recognized antigens are unknown. Input material: CD4+ T cells from PBMCs, cultured in vitro. All receptors derive from a human donor in good health. The conserved cysteine and the conserved F or W are not part of the CDR3 here. Clone size appears in some rows only: once, few, many, or a class for an expanded clone.

cdr3_aa,clone_size,v_call,j_call
ASSIGLDRVVGYT,few,TRBV19,TRBJ1-2
ASSWGQGVGQPQH,-,TRBV28,TRBJ1-5
ASSQTGGGEKLF,-,TRBV6-6,TRBJ1-4
ATRGTGSTDTQY,-,TRBV19,TRBJ2-3
ASSPGLAGVFSYNEQF,-,TRBV5-1,TRBJ2-1
ASSLIGGQGYEQY,-,TRBV5-1,TRBJ2-7
ASSYIWGDYGYT,-,TRBV6-5,TRBJ1-2
ASSEARQATYEQY,once,TRBV2,TRBJ2-7
ASRTGSNQPQH,-,TRBV28,TRBJ1-5
ASSPQETGDGTEAF,few,TRBV18,TRBJ1-1
ASSDSIVATGELF,-,TRBV6-4,TRBJ2-2
ASSFQGGNYEQY,-,TRBV7-9,TRBJ2-7
ASSRGQGPYGYT,once,TRBV6-4,TRBJ1-2
ASSQDGSLRGTEQF,-,TRBV4-1,TRBJ2-1
ASSPSDSGNTIY,-,TRBV5-1,TRBJ1-3
ASSYSIGTGVHEQY,-,TRBV6-6,TRBJ2-7
ATSGTGANYGYT,-,TRBV24-1,TRBJ1-2
SVGSGGDTQY,-,TRBV29-1,TRBJ2-3
ASGKAGRSYEQY,once,TRBV6-5,TRBJ2-7
ASSTGGSSYEQY,-,TRBV19,TRBJ2-7
ASTVREGTEAF,-,TRBV19,TRBJ1-1
ATGGNYGYT,few,TRBV2,TRBJ1-2
ASSPPSGYSYNEQF,-,TRBV18,TRBJ2-1
ASSSDRGNGYT,-,TRBV11-3,TRBJ1-2
ASSQGAASTDTQY,-,TRBV3-1/TRBV3-2,TRBJ2-3
ASSSTGHPNTEAF,few,TRBV5-1,TRBJ1-1
ASSITGGEVQPQH,few,TRBV5-5,TRBJ1-5
ASVFGTSGYNEQF,once,TRBV6-5,TRBJ2-1
ASSQDSDQPQH,-,TRBV3-1/TRBV3-2,TRBJ1-5
ASSNNRDAQPQH,few,TRBV7-9,TRBJ1-5
ASTLALAKNIQY,-,TRBV11-2,TRBJ2-4
ASSRTPGTSGYNEQF,-,TRBV9,TRBJ2-1
SGWSQETQY,-,TRBV20-1,TRBJ2-5
ASGPARGYTDTQY,once,TRBV6-5,TRBJ2-3
ASSGQGDTGELF,-,TRBV18,TRBJ2-2
ASSPAISAPAF,few,TRBV3-1/TRBV3-2,TRBJ1-1
ASSLGFSGEQF,-,TRBV11-2,TRBJ2-1
ASSPTGSKTYGYT,-,TRBV5-4,TRBJ1-2
ASSLWGTPEGYT,-,TRBV7-9,TRBJ1-2
ASSLRENEAF,-,TRBV7-9,TRBJ1-1
AWSVGPSYT,-,TRBV30,TRBJ1-2
ASTRLAGVNNEQF,-,TRBV2,TRBJ2-1
ASSTLLSGIEQY,-,TRBV11-2,TRBJ2-7
ASSPLAGRHKNEQF,-,TRBV18,TRBJ2-1
ASSIRTSGLSNEQF,once,TRBV5-1,TRBJ2-1
ASSAPGQNYGYT,-,TRBV28,TRBJ1-2
ASSERSGGVNIQY,few,TRBV2,TRBJ2-4
ASSWGDSNQPQH,-,TRBV5-1,TRBJ1-5
ASSQGREYTEAF,-,TRBV3-1/TRBV3-2,TRBJ1-1
ASRVYNSPLH,few,TRBV6-5,TRBJ1-6
AWSRKGASRTEAF,-,TRBV30,TRBJ1-1
ASRMMGGGNTEAF,-,TRBV6-5,TRBJ1-1
ASSKLSGQPTYEQY,-,TRBV5-1,TRBJ2-7
ASSPGSGRVNEQF,-,TRBV6-2/TRBV6-3,TRBJ2-1
ASIGGDRASYGYT,-,TRBV19,TRBJ1-2
ASSQDFGDYEQF,-,TRBV3-1/TRBV3-2,TRBJ2-1
ASSVETGLKTDTQY,few,TRBV9,TRBJ2-3
ASTTDRTTGTEAF,-,TRBV6-6,TRBJ1-1
ASSQLWEGYNEQF,-,TRBV3-1/TRBV3-2,TRBJ2-1
ASSRLTGSGNTIY,-,TRBV5-1,TRBJ1-3